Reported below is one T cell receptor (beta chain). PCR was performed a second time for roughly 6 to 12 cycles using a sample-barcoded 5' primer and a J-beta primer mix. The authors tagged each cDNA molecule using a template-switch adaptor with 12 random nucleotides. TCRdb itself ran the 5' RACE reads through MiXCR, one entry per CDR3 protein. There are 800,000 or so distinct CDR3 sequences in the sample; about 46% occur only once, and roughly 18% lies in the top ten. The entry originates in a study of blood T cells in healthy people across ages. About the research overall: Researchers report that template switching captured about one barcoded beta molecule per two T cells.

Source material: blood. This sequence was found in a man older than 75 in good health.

In DNA form, the CDR3 reads TGCGCCAGCAGCTTGATAAGGGGAGGATACAATGAGCAGTACTTC. Translated, it gives CASSLIRGGYNEQYF. This rearrangement joins TRBV5-1 to TRBJ2-7, with a possible D match to TRBD2 (6 bases). Germline values: CDR1 SGHRS, CDR2 YFSETQ. The CDR3 runs to 15 residues. The V end lost 1 base, the J end lost 7 bases, and 18 bases lay between the germline ends.